These 9 T cell receptor beta chains share one sample of origin, sequenced in a study of T cells expressing NK-cell markers. TCRdb reanalyzed the 5' RACE reads and collapses them to one entry per CDR3 protein, without DNA. Here the sample table reports 350,000 to 450,000 distinct CDR3 sequences. Material: blood T cells: a sorted CD56 or NKG2C T cell subset, CD4+ or CD8+ T cells, or bulk PBMC T cells (not recorded which). The source is a man between 18 and 69 years old in good health.

The gene calls are TRBV5-1 and TRBJ2-3; the TCRdb D gene call, TRBD2, has no DNA to confirm it. There are 16 residues in the CDR3. From germline, CDR1 is SGHRS and CDR2 YFSETQ. The CDR3: CASSLASGGYGRTQYF.

The chain links TRBV24-1 to TRBJ2-3. Germline V gene sequence: CDR1 KGHDR, CDR2 SFDVKD. The CDR3 contains 15 residues. The CDR3 protein is CATADRTDGLDTQYF.

The V call is TRBV11-3, the J call TRBJ2-1; the D call of TRBD2 rests on TCRdb alone, since no DNA is present to check it. The CDR3 contains 13 residues. Germline lookup yields CDR1 SGHNT and CDR2 YENEEA. The CDR3 loop reads CASSGRLDNEQFF. Variable domain in full (rest from reference TRBV11-3 and TRBJ2-1): EAGVVQSPRYKIIEKKQPVAFWCNPISGHNTLYWYLQNLGQGPELLIRYENEEAVDDSQLPKDRFSAERLKGVDSTLKIQPAELGDSAVYLCASSGRLDNEQFFGPGTRLTVL.

V gene TRBV4-1 combines with J gene TRBJ2-5; TCRdb designates TRBD2, a call that cannot be tested without DNA. Germline assignment: CDR1 MGHRA and CDR2 YSYEKL. CDR3 length: 16 amino acids. CDR3 loop: CASSPRTSGTNGAQYF.

This chain connects TRBV12-3 or TRBV12-4 to TRBJ1-2; absent DNA, TCRdb's TRBD1 call cannot be checked. The CDR3 has 14 amino acids. CDR3 region: CASRRTGKGDGYTF.

This chain links TRBV23-1 with TRBJ2-4; TCRdb picks TRBD2, but there is no DNA to check that call. TRBV23-1 is classed as an ORF, of uncertain function. This CDR3 is 16 amino acids long. The CDR3 protein is CASSLLPQLAKNIQYF.

The chain combines TRBV5-1 with TRBJ1-4; TCRdb's D gene call, TRBD1, goes unchecked for lack of DNA. The CDR3 is 15 residues long. The V gene's germline CDR1 is SGHRS and CDR2 YFSETQ. The CDR3 sequence is CASSFRGIPGEKLFF.

This chain links TRBV27 with TRBJ1-5; TCRdb outputs TRBD1, but without DNA this stays unchecked. This CDR3 spans 14 amino acids. Germline lookup yields CDR1 MNHEY and CDR2 SMNVEV (reference sequence). CDR3 sequence reads: CASNDRASNQPQHF.

V usage is TRBV7-6 and J usage is TRBJ2-1; TCRdb returns TRBD2, unconfirmable since there is no DNA. Per the germline V gene, CDR1 is SGHVS and CDR2 is FNYEAQ. The CDR3 has 14 residues. CDR3 protein: CASSLRTSGGEQFF.